Below, 8 T cell receptor beta chains from the same sample are listed, as sequenced in a study of beta chain features in type 1 diabetes. These TCRs are of unknown antigen specificity. General study results and limits: In every one of the four CD4+ subsets, TCRB CDR3s were moderately but significantly shorter in Type 1 diabetes patients.

Investigators reverse transcribed all isolated RNA, so they sequenced expressed TCRB transcripts. Libraries were prepared by immunoSEQ multiplex PCR; TCRdb keeps only in-frame clonotypes and omits some of them. The repertoire includes roughly 280,000 clones, 24% of them detected once, and around 0.012% sits in the top ten. Material: naive CD4+ T cells from blood. The receptors here all came from a woman aged 30 to 39 with type 1 diabetes.

The V gene is TRBV7-9, the J gene TRBJ2-1; TRBD2 agrees at 9 bases. V dropped 6 bases and J dropped 0; count of bases not matched to a gene: 3. The CDR3 contains 15 residues. The germline V gene has CDR1 SEHNR and CDR2 FQNEAQ (reference sequence). The CDR3 nucleotides are TGTGCCAGCAGTCATAGCGGGAGCTCCTACAATGAGCAGTTCTTC. Its protein is CASSHSGSSYNEQFF.

This chain links TRBV6-6 with TRBJ2-3; D is possibly TRBD1 (6 bases). The CDR3 totals 14 residues. V was trimmed by 5 bases and J by 6 bases, leaving 15 bases between them. Germline V gene data show CDR1 as MNHNY and CDR2 as SVGAGI (reference sequence). CDR3 in DNA: TGTGCCAGCAGTCTCGAGCGCGACAGGGATACGCAGTATTTT. It specifies CASSLERDRDTQYF.

The V and J genes are TRBV2 and TRBJ2-5; D may be TRBD2 (7 bases). Germline-derived CDR1 and CDR2 are SNHLY and FYNNEI. Trimming left V 3 bases short and J 5 bases short, with 10 bases between. This CDR3 region has 13 residues. The CDR3 nucleotides read TGTGCCAGCAGTGACGGGGGGCAGGAGACCCAGTACTTC. Its translation is CASSDGGQETQYF.

Only a few counts were recorded for this clone. The CDR3 protein is CASLKNTEAFF. The DNA of the CDR3 is TGTGCCAGCCTAAAAAACACTGAAGCTTTCTTT. The gene calls are TRBV7-9 and TRBJ1-1; no definite D call. Germline loops: CDR1 SEHNR, CDR2 FQNEAQ (reference sequence). V lost 8 bases to trimming and J lost 2 bases, with 6 bases between them. The CDR3 spans 11 residues.

The chain is built from TRBV28 and TRBJ1-2; D not resolved. CDR1 is MDHEN, CDR2 SYDVKM, per germline. V was shortened by 6 bases and J by 5 bases, with 13 bases between the two germline ends. The CDR3 contains 13 residues. The CDR3 spells CASSPGFRYGYTF. Here the CDR3 DNA reads TGTGCCAGCAGCCCAGGCTTCAGATATGGCTACACCTTC.

This rearrangement joins TRBV19 to TRBJ1-2; D is possibly TRBD1 (5 bases). The CDR3 spans 13 residues. The germline V and J ends were trimmed by 4 bases and 1 base, with 7 bases remaining between them. CDR1 and CDR2 (germline): LNHDA, SQIVND (reference sequence). CDR3: CASSRDSNYGYTF. The DNA for the CDR3 is TGTGCCAGTAGTAGAGACAGTAACTATGGCTACACCTTC.

This clone was counted a few times. The J gene is TRBJ2-1, the V gene TRBV29-1; possibly TRBD1 for D (6 bases). The V end was cut by 5 bases, the J end by 2 bases, with 13 bases between. Germline values: CDR1 SQVTM, CDR2 ANQGSEA. This CDR3 has 14 residues. In DNA, the CDR3 is TGCAGCGTTCAATACCGGGACACCTACAATGAGCAGTTCTTC. Residues: CSVQYRDTYNEQFF.

This clone was counted only a few times. The J gene is TRBJ2-7, the V gene TRBV7-2, with TRBD1 identical over 7 bases. The CDR3 runs 13 residues. Germline V lookup: CDR1 SGHTA, CDR2 FQGNSA. The trim removed 5 bases at V and 3 bases at J, leaving 4 bases unmatched. This CDR3 is CASSESGGYEQYF. The CDR3 DNA sequence: TGTGCCAGCAGCGAATCAGGGGGCTACGAGCAGTACTTC.